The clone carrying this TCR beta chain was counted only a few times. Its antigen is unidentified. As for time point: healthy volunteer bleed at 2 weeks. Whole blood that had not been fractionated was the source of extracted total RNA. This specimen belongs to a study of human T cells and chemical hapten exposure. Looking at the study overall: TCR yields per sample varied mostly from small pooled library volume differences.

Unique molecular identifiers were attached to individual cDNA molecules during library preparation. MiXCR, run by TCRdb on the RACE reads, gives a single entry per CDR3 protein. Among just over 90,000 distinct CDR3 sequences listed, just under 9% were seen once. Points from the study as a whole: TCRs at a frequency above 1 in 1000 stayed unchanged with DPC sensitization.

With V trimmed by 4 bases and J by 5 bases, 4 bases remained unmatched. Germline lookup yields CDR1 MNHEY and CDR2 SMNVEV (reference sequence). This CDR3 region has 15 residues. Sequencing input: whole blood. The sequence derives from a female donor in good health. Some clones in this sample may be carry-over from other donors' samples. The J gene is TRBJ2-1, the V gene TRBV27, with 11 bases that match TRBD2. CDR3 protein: CASSSGTSGHNEQFF. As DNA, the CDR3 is TGTGCCAGCAGTTCCGGGACTAGCGGACACAATGAGCAGTTCTTC.